This TCR beta chain came from a study of T cell changes during pregnancy in multiple sclerosis. TCRdb keeps only in-frame clones here, not all; method: immunoSEQ multiplex PCR. The repertoire holds around 19,000 clones, roughly nine tenths seen once, with about 20% in the top ten. This CDR3 spans 14 amino acids. V was trimmed by 0 bases and J by 1 base, leaving 6 bases between them. Germline V lookup: CDR1 MNHEY, CDR2 SMNVEV (reference sequence). This receptor was identified in a female donor in good health, enrolled as a control in a pregnancy study. This chain connects TRBV27 to TRBJ1-1; possibly TRBD1 for D (5 bases). The specimen was CD8+ T cells from peripheral blood mononuclear cells, collected after pregnancy. CDR3: CASSLSRENTEAFF. CDR3 DNA sequence: TGTGCCAGCAGTTTATCCAGGGAGAACACTGAAGCTTTCTTT.